The T cell receptor (beta chain) under discussion was sequenced for a study of vaccination and CD4 T cells after COVID-19. General study findings and limits: The median proportion of reactive clones detected only post-vaccination in convalescent patients was 75% to 90%.

The CDR3 totals 18 residues. Trimming took 1 base from V and 0 from J, leaving 16 bases between them. CDR1 is SGHTA and CDR2 is FQGNSA in the germline V gene. Remarks on this clonotype: Its cognate antigen is unknown.

Treatment here: roughly ten-day PBMC culture with coronavirus spike peptide pools or control peptides (ViraFEST assay). IL-2 at 8.5 to 10 IU/ml and peptide pools at approximately 9.6 ug/ml were added to PBMCs cultured at two million per well. The assay that was used to sequence DNA from cultured CD4+ T cells was the Oncomine TCR Beta short-read assay. TCRdb fed the PCR reads into MiXCR, producing one record per CDR3 protein. The repertoire holds about 6,600 distinct CDR3 sequences, roughly 22% seen once, with about a quarter in the top ten. This sequence originates from a human donor who had recovered from COVID-19. J is TRBJ2-1 and V is TRBV7-2, with D perhaps matching TRBD1 or TRBD2 (5 bases each). The sequencing used CD4+ T cells from blood, cultured in vitro, collected after SARS-CoV-2 vaccination. CDR3 in amino acids: CASSLVVGPASSYNEQFF. The CDR3 DNA sequence: TGTGCCAGCAGCTTAGTTGTGGGACCGGCGAGCTCCTACAATGAGCAGTTCTTC.